This T cell receptor beta chain was sequenced in a study of tumor-infiltrating lymphocytes in primary liver carcinoma. Study-wide results and limits: Among top clones, only about 7-24% appeared in all five tumor regions. Blood's top-250-clone fraction was significantly lower than that of tumors (p = 0.039).

Points on this clonotype: Its antigen is undetermined. The junction and the germline gene differ at one end; a read error may be behind it.

Co-extraction yielded RNA and DNA from approximately 22-30 mg of unsorted bulk tissue. Every tumor sample held more than 75% viable tumor cells. The investigators made TCR beta cDNA from approximately 510 ng total RNA, using a constant-region primer. Three nested multiplex PCR rounds of slightly modified ARM-PCR generated TCR beta libraries. MiXCR was run by TCRdb on the multiplex PCR reads, yielding one entry per CDR3 protein. Counted here are about 190,000 distinct CDR3 sequences, 70% to 90% occurring once; the ten biggest clones make up less than 20%. This clonotype was sampled from a man aged 35-49 years with primary liver carcinoma and hepatitis B virus infection. Sequenced input: tumor tissue from primary liver carcinoma.

The CDR3 spells CASSLNIAGNNEQFF. The CDR3 DNA follows: TGTGCCAGCAGCTTAAATATAGCGGGAAACAATGAGCAGTTTTTC. The genes are TRBV7-3 and TRBJ2-1; TRBD2 matches 8 bases. The CDR3 is 15 residues long. Germline V gives CDR1 SGHTA, CDR2 FQGTGA.